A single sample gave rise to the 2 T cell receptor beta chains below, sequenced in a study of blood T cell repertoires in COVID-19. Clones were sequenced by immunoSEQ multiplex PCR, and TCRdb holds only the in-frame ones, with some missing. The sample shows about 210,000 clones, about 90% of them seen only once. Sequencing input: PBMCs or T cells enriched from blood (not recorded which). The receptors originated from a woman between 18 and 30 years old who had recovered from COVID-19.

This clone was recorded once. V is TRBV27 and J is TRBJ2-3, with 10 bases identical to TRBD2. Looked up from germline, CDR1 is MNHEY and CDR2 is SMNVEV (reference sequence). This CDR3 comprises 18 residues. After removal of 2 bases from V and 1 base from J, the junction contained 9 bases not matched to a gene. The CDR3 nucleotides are TGTGCCAGCAGTTTAAGGAGCGGGGGGGCGACCGGCACAGATACGCAGTATTTT. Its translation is CASSLRSGGATGTDTQYF.

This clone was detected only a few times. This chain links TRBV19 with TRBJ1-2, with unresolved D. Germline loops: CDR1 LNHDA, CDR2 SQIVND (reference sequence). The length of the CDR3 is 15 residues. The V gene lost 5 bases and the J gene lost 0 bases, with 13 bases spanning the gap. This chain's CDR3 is CASSLQAIANYGYTF. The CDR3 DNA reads TGTGCCAGTAGTTTGCAGGCGATAGCTAACTATGGCTACACCTTC.